Listed here are 14 T cell receptor beta chains from one sample, sequenced in a study of blood T cell repertoires in COVID-19. Here immunoSEQ multiplex PCR was the method, and the copy in TCRdb shows in-frame clones only, minus some. The sample has over 150,000 clones; 80% to 85% are singletons. The sequencing sample was made of peripheral blood. The origin of the receptors is a woman at least 80 years old with active or convalescent COVID-19.

This clone was recorded only once. This sequence joins TRBV12-5 and TRBJ1-2; D is unresolved. Trimming stripped 2 bases from V and 13 bases from J, with 14 bases between. This CDR3 has 12 residues. Germline V gene data show CDR1 as LGHNT and CDR2 as FRNRAP. The CDR3 bases are TGTGCTAGTGGTTTGTTGACACGGAACCTCACCTTC. Translating it yields CASGLLTRNLTF.

This clone was detected only once. The chain is built from TRBV6-5 and TRBJ2-3; tentative D call: TRBD1 (6 bases). The CDR3 spans 13 residues. CDR1 and CDR2 (germline): MNHEY, SVGAGI. The V gene lost 5 bases and the J gene lost 7 bases, with 13 bases spanning the gap. The CDR3 nucleotides are TGTGCCAGCAGTCCTCCGGGACAACATACGCAGTATTTT. Its protein is CASSPPGQHTQYF.

This clone appeared a single time. The chain recombines TRBV18 with TRBJ2-7; D might be TRBD1 (5 bases). The CDR3 extends over 15 amino acids. The germline V and J ends were trimmed by 3 bases and 7 bases, with 19 bases remaining between them. Germline V gene lookup returns CDR1 KGHSH and CDR2 LQKENI. CDR3 DNA: TGTGCCAGCTCACCCCAGGGTCTCCCTGTTAAGGAGCAGTACTTC. It translates to CASSPQGLPVKEQYF.

The chain is built from TRBV10-3 and TRBJ1-5, with D possibly matching TRBD1 (5 bases). Germline CDR1 reads ENHRY; CDR2 reads SYGVKD. Trimming left V 8 bases short and J 4 bases short, with 6 bases between. CDR3 length: 11 residues. The CDR3 sequence: CAIGGNQPQHF. DNA of the CDR3: TGTGCCATCGGGGGGAATCAGCCCCAGCATTTT.

The rearrangement links TRBV3-1 (or the pseudogene TRBV3-2) to TRBJ2-7, with TRBD2 matching over 11 bases. Trimming took 6 bases from V and 2 from J; bases not matched to a gene: 0. The CDR3 contains 13 residues. From germline, CDR1 is LGHDT and CDR2 YNNKEL (reference sequence). CDR3 protein: CASRTSGAYEQYF. DNA of the CDR3: TGTGCCAGCAGGACTAGCGGGGCCTACGAGCAGTACTTC.

The chain recombines TRBV3-1 (or the pseudogene TRBV3-2) with TRBJ1-2, with TRBD1 as a possible D gene (5 bases). From germline, CDR1 is LGHDT and CDR2 YNNKEL (reference sequence). V shed 1 base and J shed 8 bases, with 14 bases lying between them. CDR3 size: 14 residues. CDR3 protein: CASSQAGGQGGYTF. The CDR3 nucleotides read TGTGCCAGCAGCCAAGCTGGAGGGCAGGGCGGCTACACCTTC.

The chain couples TRBV6-1 to TRBJ2-4; D is unclear. The ends were cut back, 0 bases at V and 0 bases at J, with 15 bases in the middle. Per the germline V gene, CDR1 is MNHNS and CDR2 is SASEGT. The CDR3 runs to 18 residues. The CDR3: CASSEATGVPLAKNIQYF. As DNA, the CDR3 is TGTGCCAGCAGTGAAGCCACCGGTGTTCCTCTAGCCAAAAACATTCAGTACTTC.

The chain combines TRBV5-4 with TRBJ2-3, with 8 bases lining up with TRBD2. Germline V gene lookup returns CDR1 SGHNT and CDR2 YYREEE (reference sequence). The V gene end was trimmed by 10 bases and the J gene end by 1 base; junction bases not matched to a gene: 17. This CDR3 spans 17 amino acids. The CDR3 nucleotides read TGTGCCGTACCCGGGACTAGTCTTTCCCAACGCACAGATACGCAGTATTTT. Translation: CAVPGTSLSQRTDTQYF.

The chain uses TRBV14 and TRBJ1-4, with D perhaps matching TRBD1 (6 bases). CDR1 SGHDN and CDR2 FVKESK come from the germline V gene. This CDR3 comprises 16 residues. The V end lost 2 bases, the J end lost 0 bases, and 10 bases lay between the germline ends. The CDR3 loop reads CASSQTRGSTNEKLFF. The CDR3 DNA reads TGTGCCAGCAGCCAAACCAGGGGTTCAACTAATGAAAAACTGTTTTTT.

This clone was counted only a few times. The J gene is TRBJ1-6, the V gene TRBV5-4; a weak D match, TRBD1 (6 bases). CDR1 SGHNT and CDR2 YYREEE come from the germline V gene (reference sequence). The V end was cut by 1 base, the J end by 14 bases, with 16 bases between. The CDR3 runs 14 residues. The CDR3 is CASSLPGARRTLHF. In DNA form, the CDR3 reads TGTGCCAGCAGCTTGCCAGGGGCGAGAAGGACCCTCCACTTT.

V is TRBV4-2 and J is TRBJ1-5; TRBD1 matches 8 bases. CDR1 is LGHNA and CDR2 is YNFKEQ in the germline V gene. CDR3 size: 16 residues. Losses at the gene ends were 0 bases for V and 2 bases for J; bases not matched to a gene: 3. CDR3 in amino acids: CASSQDPDRGNQPQHF. CDR3 nucleotide sequence: TGTGCCAGCAGCCAAGATCCGGACAGGGGCAATCAGCCCCAGCATTTT.

The chain uses TRBV3-1 (or the pseudogene TRBV3-2) and TRBJ2-3, with TRBD2 matching 8 bases. V trimming: 4 bases; J trimming: 10 bases; junction bases outside the gene matches: 16. Germline V lookup: CDR1 LGHDT, CDR2 YNNKEL (reference sequence). The CDR3 is 16 residues long. The CDR3 bases are TGTGCCAGCAGCCCTGGAACCGGGCGGGGGGCGTTAGCGCAGTATTTT. This codes for CASSPGTGRGALAQYF.

This sequence joins TRBV25-1 and TRBJ1-6; unclear D gene. Trimming took off 2 bases at V and 9 bases at J, with 11 bases between the two ends. CDR1 MGHDK and CDR2 SYGVNS come from the germline V gene. CDR3 size: 14 residues. Written as DNA, the CDR3 is TGTGCCAGCAGTGAAGAGCTGCGGATTTCACCCCTCCACTTT. As protein: CASSEELRISPLHF.

The chain has TRBV7-2 and TRBJ2-7; TRBD1 agrees at 7 bases. With 1 base clipped from V and 4 bases from J, the junction kept 4 bases outside the gene matches. CDR3 length: 14 residues. Germline assignment: CDR1 SGHTA and CDR2 FQGNSA. CDR3 sequence (DNA): TGTGCCAGCAGCTTAGAAGGGGGCGGTTACGAGCAGTACTTC. It encodes CASSLEGGGYEQYF. Based on the CDR3 plus reference TRBV7-2 and TRBJ2-7, the full variable domain is GAGVSQSPSNKVTEKGKDVELRCDPISGHTALYWYRQSLGQGLEFLIYFQGNSAPDKSGLPSDRFSAERTGGSVSTLTIQRTQQEDSAVYLCASSLEGGGYEQYFGPGTRLTVT.